This TCR beta chain was observed in a study of blood T cell repertoires in COVID-19. TCRdb's table, derived via immunoSEQ multiplex PCR, lists solely in-frame clones and lacks some. This sample has approximately 160,000 clones, with roughly 87% found just once. The trim removed 7 bases at V and 4 bases at J, leaving 11 bases unmatched. Germline CDR1 SNHLY, CDR2 FYNNEI. The CDR3 is 16 residues long. The chain joins TRBV2 to TRBJ2-7, with 12 bases identical to TRBD2. This TCR was recovered from a woman in her fifties or sixties who had recovered from COVID-19. The sample comprised PBMCs or T cells enriched from blood (not recorded which). CDR3 nucleotide sequence: TGTGCCAGCACAACTAGCGGGAGGCCATCTATGTACGAGCAGTACTTC. It encodes CASTTSGRPSMYEQYF.